Listed here are 21 T cell receptor beta chains from one sample, sequenced in a study of blood T cell repertoires in COVID-19. TCRdb's copy holds only in-frame clones and misses some; the assay was immunoSEQ multiplex PCR. The profile shows 220,000 or so clones, roughly 80% of them singletons. Input material: peripheral blood. These TCRs come from a woman aged 65 to 85 with acute or convalescent COVID-19.

The chain joins TRBV27 to TRBJ2-1; 14 bases agree with TRBD2. Germline CDR1 MNHEY, CDR2 SMNVEV (reference sequence). The CDR3 spans 16 residues. V dropped 5 bases and J dropped 3; count of bases not matched to a gene: 3. For the CDR3, the DNA is TGTGCCAGCAGTCCGGGACTAGCGGGAGTCTACAATGAGCAGTTCTTC. This translates into CASSPGLAGVYNEQFF.

J is TRBJ2-3 and V is TRBV9, with D possibly TRBD2 on 6 matching bases. Between the trimmed V and J ends, which lost 3 bases and 5 bases, there was a span of 13 bases. This CDR3 contains 14 residues. Germline V gene data show CDR1 as SGDLS and CDR2 as YYNGEE. The CDR3 DNA is TGTGCCAGCAGCGACGGAATGGGAGGAGATACGCAGTATTTT. It specifies CASSDGMGGDTQYF.

The V call is TRBV10-3, the J call TRBJ2-5; TRBD2 agrees at 8 bases. CDR3 length: 16 amino acids. The V segment lost 0 bases and the J segment 3 bases; nucleotides outside the gene matches: 6. CDR1 and CDR2 (germline): ENHRY, SYGVKD. CDR3 sequence (DNA): TGTGCCATCAGTGAGTCGATGCCGGGAGGGAAAGAGACCCAGTACTTC. Protein: CAISESMPGGKETQYF.

The chain employs TRBV19 and TRBJ2-3; tentative D call: TRBD2 (6 bases). Germline CDR1 reads LNHDA; CDR2 reads SQIVND (reference sequence). This CDR3 has 15 residues. The V end was cut by 9 bases, the J end by 2 bases, with 18 bases between. CDR3 in DNA: TGTGCCAGCGGCACCGGGACTGCCTACACAGATACGCAGTATTTT. It translates to CASGTGTAYTDTQYF.

The chain combines TRBV11-3 with TRBJ2-3; no definite D call. With 8 bases removed from V and 2 bases from J, the gap between germline ends came to 20 bases. Germline V CDR1 and CDR2: SGHNT, YENEEA. The CDR3 is 16 residues long. The CDR3 nucleotides read TGTGCCAGCCTAACAGCTTACCGTGATCCCACAGATACGCAGTATTTT. It codes for CASLTAYRDPTDTQYF.

V gene TRBV5-1 combines with J gene TRBJ2-1; 8 bases agree with TRBD2. Per the germline V gene, CDR1 is SGHRS and CDR2 is YFSETQ. The CDR3 has 19 residues. Losses at the gene ends were 4 bases for V and 2 bases for J; bases not matched to a gene: 17. CDR3 amino acids: CASSASGSQGFRPYNEQFF. CDR3 nucleotide sequence: TGCGCCAGCAGCGCCAGCGGGAGTCAAGGGTTCCGCCCCTACAATGAGCAGTTCTTC.

The chain joins TRBV5-4 to TRBJ1-4; 11 bases are a match to TRBD1. This CDR3 is 17 amino acids long. With V trimmed by 1 base and J by 8 bases, 10 bases remained unmatched. CDR1 and CDR2 from the germline V gene are SGHNT and YYREEE (reference sequence). CDR3 sequence reads: CASSLPPTGTGGEKLFF. CDR3 DNA sequence: TGTGCCAGCAGCTTGCCCCCGACCGGGACAGGGGGAGAAAAACTGTTTTTT.

This clone occurred a few times. J is TRBJ1-3 and V is TRBV6-5; D remains ambiguous. Looked up from germline, CDR1 is MNHEY and CDR2 is SVGAGI. CDR3 length: 14 amino acids. Between the trimmed V and J ends, which lost 7 bases and 0 bases, there was a span of 10 bases. The CDR3 region has the DNA TGTGCCAGCATAGTCCTGAGCTCTGGAAACACCATATATTTT. It specifies CASIVLSSGNTIYF.

The chain carries TRBV2 and TRBJ2-1; maybe TRBD2 (6 bases). CDR1 SNHLY and CDR2 FYNNEI come from the germline V gene. The CDR3 has 18 residues. V lost 7 bases and J 1 base, leaving 23 bases between the germline ends. As DNA, the CDR3 is TGTGCCAGCACCCCGGGGTACGGGGGACGGCTTTCCTACAATGAGCAGTTCTTC. Protein product: CASTPGYGGRLSYNEQFF.

Remarks on this clone: Other DNA sequences in this sample translate to the same CDR3. This rearrangement joins TRBV6-5 to TRBJ1-5, with 8 positions matching TRBD1. This CDR3 is built from 15 residues. J lost 5 bases, V lost 6 bases, and 9 bases had no gene match. Germline V lookup: CDR1 MNHEY, CDR2 SVGAGI. In nucleotides, the CDR3 is TGTGCCAGCAGCTCTTCCGACAGGGGATATCAGCCCCAGCATTTT. Its protein product is CASSSSDRGYQPQHF.

J is TRBJ2-3 and V is TRBV7-9, with no clear D. The CDR3 length is 17 residues. Germline V gene sequence: CDR1 SEHNR, CDR2 FQNEAQ (reference sequence). Trimming took off 0 bases at V and 2 bases at J, with 15 bases between the two ends. CDR3 coding DNA: TGTGCCAGCAGCTTAGCGGTCAGCGACGGAGCCACAGATACGCAGTATTTT. Its translation: CASSLAVSDGATDTQYF.

The V and J genes are TRBV5-4 and TRBJ2-1; the D gene is possibly TRBD2 (6 bases). Germline CDR1 is SGHNT and CDR2 is YYREEE (reference sequence). V shed 4 bases and J shed 6 bases, with 17 bases lying between them. The length of the CDR3 is 15 residues. The CDR3 reads CASSPRDRLPNEQFF. The CDR3 DNA reads as TGTGCCAGCAGCCCGCGGGACCGATTACCCAATGAGCAGTTCTTC.

This clone was recorded once. The rearrangement joins TRBV27 to TRBJ2-1, with 7 bases matching TRBD1. Germline loops: CDR1 MNHEY, CDR2 SMNVEV (reference sequence). The CDR3 is 17 residues long. With V trimmed by 2 bases and J by 3 bases, 10 bases remained unmatched. As DNA, the CDR3 is TGTGCCAGCAGTTTAAGGGCATCCCGGGACAGCTACAATGAGCAGTTCTTC. Translation gives CASSLRASRDSYNEQFF.

The chain is built from TRBV5-1 and TRBJ1-3, with 9 bases lining up with TRBD1. V trimming: 4 bases; J trimming: 7 bases; junction bases outside the gene matches: 6. The V gene's germline CDR1 is SGHRS and CDR2 YFSETQ. The CDR3 is 14 residues long. The DNA for the CDR3 is TGCGCCAGCAGCGAGGACAGGGGTGGGAACACCATATATTTT. It encodes CASSEDRGGNTIYF.

The count of this clone is one. V usage is TRBV5-8 and J usage is TRBJ1-1; TRBD1 agrees at 7 bases. Germline values: CDR1 SGHTS, CDR2 YDEGEE. The trim removed 0 bases at V and 3 bases at J, leaving 2 bases unmatched. The CDR3 is 14 amino acids. CDR3 region: CASSLDDRDTEAFF. CDR3 coding DNA: TGTGCCAGCAGCTTGGACGACAGGGACACTGAAGCTTTCTTT.

Of note for this clone: Other DNA sequences in this specimen translate into the identical CDR3. V and J are TRBV27 and TRBJ2-1, with TRBD1 identical over 9 bases. The ends lost 2 bases at V and 1 base at J; junction bases unmatched: 6. Per the germline V gene, CDR1 is MNHEY and CDR2 is SMNVEV (reference sequence). The length of the CDR3 is 17 residues. The CDR3 protein is CASSLRGQGSSYNEQFF. The CDR3 nucleotides read TGTGCCAGCAGTTTACGTGGACAGGGGTCTTCCTACAATGAGCAGTTCTTC.

The chain is built from TRBV24-1 and TRBJ1-5; 8 bases are a match to TRBD1. Germline V gene sequence: CDR1 KGHDR, CDR2 SFDVKD. CDR3 length: 17 amino acids. J lost 0 bases, V lost 2 bases, and 5 bases had no gene match. CDR3 nucleotide sequence: TGTGCCACCAGTGATTCACAGGGGGTGAGTAGCAATCAGCCCCAGCATTTT. This codes for CATSDSQGVSSNQPQHF.

This clone was observed a single time. The J gene is TRBJ1-3, the V gene TRBV5-1; TRBD1 aligns across 9 bases. Trimming removed 3 bases from V and 0 bases from J; junction bases left unmatched: 1. In germline, CDR1 is SGHRS, CDR2 YFSETQ. The CDR3 has 15 residues. CDR3 region: CASSSGQGSGNTIYF. In DNA, the CDR3 is TGCGCCAGCAGCTCGGGACAGGGCTCTGGAAACACCATATATTTT.

The V gene is TRBV5-1, the J gene TRBJ2-5; 7 bases match TRBD1. CDR3 length: 15 amino acids. Germline assignment: CDR1 SGHRS and CDR2 YFSETQ. V was clipped by 5 bases and J by 2 bases; unmatched bases: 9. The CDR3 here is CASSLWAGGQETQYF. The CDR3 region has the DNA TGCGCCAGCAGTCTGTGGGCAGGGGGACAAGAGACCCAGTACTTC. The variable domain in full, with the rest retrieved from reference TRBV5-1 and TRBJ2-5, is KAGVTQTPRYLIKTRGQQVTLSCSPISGHRSVSWYQQTPGQGLQFLFEYFSETQRNKGNFPGRFSGRQFSNSRSEMNVSTLELGDSALYLCASSLWAGGQETQYFGPGTRLLVL.

The table lists this clone with a few counts. V and J are TRBV9 and TRBJ2-7, with D tentatively TRBD2 (6 bases). Trimming took 1 base from V and 4 from J, leaving 15 bases between them. The CDR3 sequence is 15 residues long. The germline CDR1 and CDR2 sequences are SGDLS and YYNGEE. This CDR3 reads CASSVTEGIGYEQYF. The CDR3 DNA reads TGTGCCAGCAGCGTAACGGAGGGGATCGGGTACGAGCAGTACTTC.

V gene TRBV10-2 combines with J gene TRBJ1-3; D may be TRBD1 (6 bases). Trimming stripped 6 bases from V and 0 bases from J, with 9 bases between. Germline V gene data show CDR1 as WSHSY and CDR2 as SAAADI. This CDR3 region has 14 residues. In DNA form, the CDR3 reads TGCGCCAGCAGGGACAGCAACTCTGGAAACACCATATATTTT. Its protein product is CASRDSNSGNTIYF.